Below are 27 T cell receptor beta chains sequenced from a single sample in a study of synovial regulatory T cells in juvenile arthritis. Profiled with immunoSEQ multiplex PCR; TCRdb holds only in-frame clones, not every one. With about 10,000 clones in the sample, the ten largest clones hold 0.35%. The sample consisted of Treg cells from blood. Subset defined: remaining (HLA-DR-negative) circulating blood Treg cells. All receptors derive from a donor younger than 30 with juvenile idiopathic arthritis.

V gene TRBV7-2 combines with J gene TRBJ2-1. The CDR3 is 17 residues long. The DNA is not on file. Germline CDR1 reads SGHTA; CDR2 reads FQGNSA. CDR3 loop: CASSFPIGARNYNEQFF.

The chain recombines TRBV19 with TRBJ1-2; TCRdb picks TRBD1, but there is no DNA to check that call. Per germline, CDR1 LNHDA and CDR2 SQIVND (reference sequence). The CDR3 sequence is 16 residues long. The DNA is not on file. CDR3 region: CASRVEGTAITYGYTF.

The J gene is TRBJ1-2, the V gene TRBV6-1; the TCRdb call, TRBD1, lacks DNA for checking. Germline assignment: CDR1 MNHNS and CDR2 SASEGT. The CDR3 runs 13 residues. The DNA sequence is not available. CDR3 in amino acids: CASSLPGQSGYTF.

CDR3 protein: CASSETSGSRETQYF. The chain has TRBV6-1 and TRBJ2-5; the TCRdb D gene call, TRBD2, has no DNA to confirm it. This CDR3 comprises 15 residues. The entry carries no DNA sequence. Germline CDR1 reads MNHNS; CDR2 reads SASEGT.

CDR3 residues: CASSQDPLVAGDSTDTQYF. This chain joins TRBV4-1 and TRBJ2-3; the TRBD2 assignment by TCRdb is unverifiable without DNA. This CDR3 spans 19 amino acids. The nucleotide record is missing. The germline CDR1 and CDR2 sequences are MGHRA and YSYEKL.

By frequency, this clone registers medium-sized. The chain recombines TRBV30 with TRBJ2-5; checking the TCRdb D call of TRBD2 is not possible without DNA. The V gene's germline CDR1 is GTSNPN and CDR2 SVGIG (reference sequence). The CDR3 is made up of 14 amino acids. No DNA is listed. Here the CDR3 reads CAWGLAGPQETQYF.

The gene calls are TRBV18 and TRBJ2-6; absent DNA, TCRdb's TRBD2 call cannot be checked. This CDR3 is 14 amino acids long. The protein alone is recorded here. Germline assignment: CDR1 KGHSH and CDR2 LQKENI. CDR3 sequence: CASSPSSGANVLTF.

The chain combines TRBV7-9 with TRBJ1-4. CDR1 is SEHNR and CDR2 is FQNEAQ in the germline V gene (reference sequence). The CDR3 is 14 residues long. The entry carries no DNA sequence. The CDR3: CASSLLGPREKLFF. The full variable domain, with the rest looked up from reference TRBV7-9 and TRBJ1-4, is DTGVSQNPRHKITKRGQNVTFRCDPISEHNRLYWYRQTLGQGPEFLTYFQNEAQLEKSRLLSDRFSAERPKGSFSTLEIQRTEQGDSAMYLCASSLLGPREKLFFGSGTQLSVL.

The V call is TRBV13, the J call TRBJ2-7; the TCRdb call, TRBD1, lacks DNA for checking. The CDR3 runs to 16 residues. No DNA accompanies this entry. Germline V gene lookup returns CDR1 PRHDT and CDR2 FYEKMQ (reference sequence). This chain's CDR3 is CASSPRQLSLSYEQYF.

V usage is TRBV6-1 and J usage is TRBJ2-3; TCRdb proposes TRBD2, but this gene call is untestable without DNA. The length of the CDR3 is 15 residues. No DNA was logged. Germline values: CDR1 MNHNS, CDR2 SASEGT. The CDR3 protein is CAAAFSGKPTDTQYF.

The V gene is TRBV10-3, the J gene TRBJ2-3; the D call of TRBD2 rests on TCRdb alone, since no DNA is present to check it. This CDR3 has 14 amino acids. No DNA is given. The germline CDR1 and CDR2 sequences are ENHRY and SYGVKD. CDR3 residues: CAISVNGVADTQYF.

The rearrangement uses TRBV9 and TRBJ1-5; TCRdb calls TRBD1, which cannot be checked without DNA. The CDR3 consists of 13 residues. The protein alone is recorded here. The germline gives CDR1 SGDLS, CDR2 YYNGEE. The CDR3 here is CASSRGRGQPQHF.

The chain joins TRBV10-3 to TRBJ2-7. Germline V gene lookup returns CDR1 ENHRY and CDR2 SYGVKD. The CDR3 consists of 13 residues. No DNA is listed. The CDR3 region is CAITQRPGHEQYF.

The chain carries TRBV4-1 and TRBJ2-1; the TRBD2 assignment by TCRdb is unverifiable without DNA. CDR3 length equals 14 residues. DNA was not recorded. Per the germline V gene, CDR1 is MGHRA and CDR2 is YSYEKL. CDR3 loop: CASSQRLADNEQFF.

This chain uses TRBV18 with TRBJ1-4; TCRdb indicates TRBD1, and absent DNA this call remains unverified. CDR3 length: 13 residues. There is no recorded DNA. Germline CDR1 reads KGHSH; CDR2 reads LQKENI. CDR3 region: CASRRTQTEKLFF.

This chain joins TRBV6-6 and TRBJ1-5. Germline CDR1 MNHNY, CDR2 SVGAGI (reference sequence). This CDR3 has 14 residues. The nucleotide record is missing. CDR3 region: CASAPAAGNQPQHF.

The rearrangement joins TRBV5-6 to TRBJ1-1. The germline V gene encodes CDR1 SGHDT and CDR2 YYEEEE. The CDR3 spans 14 residues. No DNA has been recorded. This CDR3 reads CASSLATLNTEAFF.

The rearrangement uses TRBV20-1 and TRBJ1-2. The CDR3 has 7 amino acids. The nucleotide record is missing. Germline V gives CDR1 DFQATT, CDR2 SNEGSKA (reference sequence). CDR3 residues: CRAGYTF.

The chain employs TRBV7-8 and TRBJ2-1; lacking DNA, the TRBD2 call made by TCRdb goes unchecked. Germline assignment: CDR1 SGHVS and CDR2 FQNEAQ. CDR3 size: 15 residues. This entry has no DNA. This CDR3 is CASSTGTSGSGEQFF.

This chain joins TRBV5-5 and TRBJ1-3. This CDR3 comprises 15 residues. Only the protein sequence is given. Germline CDR1 is SGHKS and CDR2 is YYEKEE (reference sequence). Here the CDR3 reads CASSLLAGHQNTIYF. Based on the CDR3 plus reference TRBV5-5 and TRBJ1-3, the full variable domain is DAGVTQSPTHLIKTRGQQVTLRCSPISGHKSVSWYQQVLGQGPQFIFQYYEKEERGRGNFPDRFSARQFPNYSSELNVNALLLGDSALYLCASSLLAGHQNTIYFGEGSWLTVV.

V usage is TRBV20-1 and J usage is TRBJ2-3. CDR1 and CDR2 from the germline V gene are DFQATT and SNEGSKA (reference sequence). The length of the CDR3 is 10 residues. Only the protein sequence is given. The CDR3 sequence is CSARENTQYF.

The rearrangement uses TRBV6-5 and TRBJ1-2. Germline loops: CDR1 MNHEY, CDR2 SVGAGI. The CDR3 is 14 residues long. There is no recorded DNA. CDR3 protein: CASTEIGTAVRYTF.

This rearrangement joins TRBV4-1 to TRBJ2-7; TCRdb picks TRBD1, but there is no DNA to check that call. This CDR3 is built from 13 residues. No DNA has been recorded. Germline CDR1 and CDR2: MGHRA and YSYEKL. The CDR3 reads CASSQDWAYEQYF.

J is TRBJ1-1 and V is TRBV10-3. The CDR3 contains 14 residues. The DNA sequence is not available. Germline V gene data show CDR1 as ENHRY and CDR2 as SYGVKD. This chain's CDR3 is CAISEPEKLREAFF.

V and J are TRBV5-1 and TRBJ1-2. The CDR3 totals 12 residues. Only the protein sequence is given. CDR1 and CDR2 (germline): SGHRS, YFSETQ. CDR3 region: CASRETAYGYTF.

This sequence joins TRBV18 and TRBJ2-7; the TCRdb call, TRBD2, lacks DNA for checking. CDR3 size: 13 residues. Only the protein sequence is given. Germline lookup yields CDR1 KGHSH and CDR2 LQKENI. The CDR3 sequence: CASSPGLAGEQYF. The full variable domain, in which reference TRBV18 and TRBJ2-7 provide the parts outside the CDR3, is NAGVMQNPRHLVRRRGQEARLRCSPMKGHSHVYWYRQLPEEGLKFMVYLQKENIIDESGMPKERFSAEFPKEGPSILRIQQVVRGDSAAYFCASSPGLAGEQYFGPGTRLTVT.

The chain carries TRBV5-1 and TRBJ2-7; TCRdb lists TRBD1, though no DNA is available to test this call. Germline lookup yields CDR1 SGHRS and CDR2 YFSETQ. CDR3 length: 15 amino acids. There is no recorded DNA. The chain's CDR3 is CASSLSTGLGYEQYF.